This TCR beta chain was found in a study of T cells in narcolepsy. Study-wide context: Enrolled donors included narcolepsy type 1 or type 2 patients and healthy controls.

As for this clone: What it binds is not known.

The data were produced by immunoSEQ multiplex PCR, yet TCRdb's version contains in-frame clones alone and is incomplete. The table records about 32,000 clones, around three quarters of them present only once. Study outcomes and limitations: Healthy controls reportedly lacked the autoreactive clonotypes serially found in patients' blood. No autoreactive T cell clone sequences appeared in some memory CD4+ repertoires.

The CDR3 is 13 residues long. Germline V gene sequence: CDR1 KGHSH, CDR2 LQKENI. V lost 3 bases, J lost 8 bases, and 13 bases lay in between. Sequencing used memory (CD45RA-) CD4+ T cells from blood. The gene calls are TRBV18 and TRBJ1-2; weak D call: TRBD1 (5 bases). This clonotype originated in a human donor in good health. DNA for the CDR3: TGTGCCAGCTCACCGGGGACCCTCCTGGGCTACACCTTC. Protein sequence: CASSPGTLLGYTF.